The present TCR beta chain was sequenced within a study of shared clonotypes between healthy human individuals. Study information: Contributing individuals were a couple of females and a few males aged 18 to 49.

The data were produced by immunoSEQ multiplex PCR, yet TCRdb's version contains in-frame clones alone and is incomplete. This table holds 500,000 to 550,000 clones, around 96% found once. The V and J ends lost 1 base and 4 bases respectively, with 8 bases between them. The germline gives CDR1 SEHNR, CDR2 FQNEAQ (reference sequence). This CDR3 is 13 amino acids long. Overall study findings and caveats: Specimens sampled were limited to blood, with tissue repertoires likely differing. With a few donors compared, about 5% of naive CD4 clonotypes were shared.

Comments on this clone: What it binds is not known.

The chain joins TRBV7-9 to TRBJ2-7; D unclear. The TCR was taken from a woman in her 30s in good health. The sequenced sample consisted of naive CD4+ T cells sorted from blood. Subset specified: CD45RA+ positively selected. The CDR3 DNA sequence: TGTGCCAGCAGCTTAGGGAGCTGGTACGAGCAGTACTTC. Its translation: CASSLGSWYEQYF.